Listed below are T cell receptor beta chains from one sample, sequenced in a study of early T cells in non-severe SARS-CoV-2 infection. TCRdb analysed the 5' RACE reads with MiXCR anew, one entry per CDR3 protein. The data contain roughly 80,000 distinct CDR3 sequences, around an eighth of them singletons. Sequenced sample: whole blood. The origin of the receptors is an adult who was a healthcare worker with PCR-confirmed SARS-CoV-2 infection or an uninfected control (not recorded which). CDR3s include the opening cysteine and the closing phenylalanine or tryptophan. D genes are given only for firm matches. Clone size is not always given. Where it is, it says once, few, many or a class for expanded clones.

few,TRBV29-1,NA,TRBJ2-5,TGCAGCGCCGAACAGGAACAAGAGACCCAGTACTTC,CSAEQEQETQYF
few,TRBV7-9,NA,TRBJ1-2,TGTGCCAGCAGCAACACAGGGAAGGTCTATGGCTACACCTTC,CASSNTGKVYGYTF
NA,TRBV19,NA,TRBJ1-5,TGTGCCAGTAGTATAGGACCAATGGGCAATCAGCCCCAGCATTTT,CASSIGPMGNQPQHF
few,TRBV11-2,TRBD1,TRBJ2-1,TGTGCCAGCAGCTCGCGGACAGGGGAACCGAGGCAGTTCTTC,CASSSRTGEPRQFF
few,TRBV12-3/TRBV12-4,NA,TRBJ2-4,TGTGCCAGCAGTTTATTAGCGGCGAAAAACATTCAGTACTTC,CASSLLAAKNIQYF
NA,TRBV7-2,TRBD1,TRBJ2-6,TGTGCCAGCAGCCGCGGACAGGTCGGGGCCAACGTCCTGACTTTC,CASSRGQVGANVLTF
many,TRBV3-1,TRBD2,TRBJ2-4,TGTGCCAGCAGCCAAGCGGGGGGAAACATTCAGTACTTC,CASSQAGGNIQYF
NA,TRBV12-3/TRBV12-4,NA,TRBJ2-3,TGTGCCAGCAGTTTATTGCCGCCCTTATCGCTTCTAAATCCCCAGGCCTTGTATACGCAGTATTTT,CASSLLPPLSLLNPQALYTQYF
NA,TRBV29-1,NA,TRBJ1-2,TGCAGCGTTGAACGCAGGGTAGACTATGGCTACACCTTC,CSVERRVDYGYTF
many,TRBV7-6,NA,TRBJ1-2,TGTGCCAGCAGCAGCGAAGCTAACTATGGCTACACCTTC,CASSSEANYGYTF
NA,TRBV6-5,TRBD1,TRBJ2-7,TGTGCCAGCAGTCAAACGACAGGGAGCTCCTACGAGCAGTACTTC,CASSQTTGSSYEQYF
NA,TRBV6-5,TRBD2,TRBJ2-3,TGTGCCAGCAGTTACCGCCCAATCGCCAGCGGGGCTAGCACAGATACGCAGTATTTT,CASSYRPIASGASTDTQYF
NA,TRBV19,NA,TRBJ2-1,TGTGCCAGTAGTATAGCTCCTATACAGGGTTATTCCTACAATGAGCAGTTCTTC,CASSIAPIQGYSYNEQFF
many,TRBV6-2/TRBV6-3,TRBD2,TRBJ2-5,TGTGCCAGCAGTTACGGTACTAGCGGGGCGGCGGAGACCCAGTACTTC,CASSYGTSGAAETQYF
many,TRBV13,NA,TRBJ2-3,TGTGCCAGCAGCTTGGTAGGGGAGGATACGCAGTATTTT,CASSLVGEDTQYF
NA,TRBV2,NA,TRBJ2-1,TGTGCCAGCATGCTCACAGGGTACAATGAGCAGTTCTTC,CASMLTGYNEQFF
many,TRBV30,NA,TRBJ1-5,TGTGCCTGGTCCCGGGACGTAGATCAGCCCCAGCATTTT,CAWSRDVDQPQHF
NA,TRBV5-5,NA,TRBJ2-3,TGTGCCAGCAGCCCTTTACTAGCAGGCACAGATACGCAGTATTTT,CASSPLLAGTDTQYF
NA,TRBV7-9,NA,TRBJ1-4,TGTGCCAGCAGCTTAGCGGGACCCCAGGGTGAAAAACTGTTTTTT,CASSLAGPQGEKLFF
NA,TRBV12-3/TRBV12-4,NA,TRBJ1-5,TGTGCCAGCACCCTTAGGACGGGGATTAGCAATCAGCCCCAGCATTTT,CASTLRTGISNQPQHF
NA,TRBV20-1,NA,TRBJ1-5,TGCAGTGCAGAGCAGGGCCCTAGTCAGCCCCAGCATTTT,CSAEQGPSQPQHF
NA,TRBV6-5,NA,TRBJ1-2,TGTGCCAGCAGTCCACAGGACAACTATGGCTACACCTTC,CASSPQDNYGYTF
NA,TRBV20-1,NA,TRBJ2-5,TGCAGTGCTAGAGTAGGGACTGAGACCCAGTACTTC,CSARVGTETQYF
NA,TRBV24-1,NA,TRBJ1-1,TGTGCCACCAGTGACCCGGAGGCAGGGAGTGCTTTCTTT,CATSDPEAGSAFF
NA,TRBV6-1,NA,TRBJ2-3,TGTGCCAGCAGGACAGCCACCACAGATACGCAGTATTTT,CASRTATTDTQYF
NA,TRBV11-2,NA,TRBJ2-3,TGTGCCAGCAGCTTGGGACTCACAGAAGAGTATTTT,CASSLGLTEEYF
many,TRBV2,NA,TRBJ1-4,TGTGCCAGCAGTGACGGGACCCTAGAGGAAAAACTGTTTTTT,CASSDGTLEEKLFF
few,TRBV29-1,NA,TRBJ2-5,TGCAGCGTTGGACTGTCGGTTCTGGAGACCCAGTACTTC,CSVGLSVLETQYF
NA,TRBV7-3,TRBD1,TRBJ1-1,TGTGCCAGCAGCTCCTCCGGACAGGGAATTTCTGAAGCTTTCTTT,CASSSSGQGISEAFF
NA,TRBV10-3,NA,TRBJ2-7,TGTGCCATCAGTGATCCCCACCGACTACGCGGTGTCACCTACGAGCAGTACTTC,CAISDPHRLRGVTYEQYF
many,TRBV5-5,NA,TRBJ2-3,TGTGCCAGCAGAAGGAGTAGCACAGATACGCAGTATTTT,CASRRSSTDTQYF
many,TRBV5-1,NA,TRBJ2-5,TGCGCCAGCAGCTTGGCCTCTGGGGACCAAGAGACCCAGTACTTC,CASSLASGDQETQYF
many,TRBV5-5,TRBD2,TRBJ2-1,TGTGCCAGCAGCTTGGTAGCGGGAAGCAATGAGCAGTTCTTC,CASSLVAGSNEQFF
NA,TRBV7-6,TRBD1,TRBJ1-1,TGTGCCAGCAGCCCCCCCGGGACAGCGAACACTGAAGCTTTCTTT,CASSPPGTANTEAFF
many,TRBV2,NA,TRBJ1-4,TGTGCCAGCAGTGATATGACGGTCGAAAAACTGTTTTTT,CASSDMTVEKLFF
few,TRBV6-6,TRBD2,TRBJ2-5,TGTGCCAGCAGTCCCCGAGGTTTTAGCGGGAGTCTAAAGACCCAGTACTTC,CASSPRGFSGSLKTQYF
many,TRBV29-1,NA,TRBJ2-6,TGCAGCGTTCTTGCGGGAAGTGGGGCCAACGTCCTGACTTTC,CSVLAGSGANVLTF
many,TRBV6-5,NA,TRBJ2-7,TGTGCCAGCAGTTTAGCAGCCAGCTCCTACGAGCAGTACTTC,CASSLAASSYEQYF
NA,TRBV7-2,NA,TRBJ2-2,TGTGCCAGCAGCTATAGACCGTCGAACACCGGGGAGCTGTTTTTT,CASSYRPSNTGELFF
NA,TRBV11-2,TRBD1,TRBJ2-2,TGTGCCAGCTTCTCCGGGACAGGGGACACCGGGGAGCTGTTTTTT,CASFSGTGDTGELFF
few,TRBV7-6,NA,TRBJ1-3,TGTGCCAGCAGCCCCAGCGGGGGGGGCTTCGGAAACACCATATATTTT,CASSPSGGGFGNTIYF
NA,TRBV11-2,NA,TRBJ2-3,TGTGCCAGCAGCTTAATCCTAGCAGATACGCAGTATTTT,CASSLILADTQYF
few,TRBV6-6,TRBD1,TRBJ1-5,TGTGCCAGCAGTTTTGAACAGGGGGCTCGACAGCCCCAGCATTTT,CASSFEQGARQPQHF
few,TRBV20-1,TRBD2,TRBJ2-1,TGCAGTGCTAGAACCCCTCTTTCCGAGGGGCGGGGGAATGAGCAGTTCTTC,CSARTPLSEGRGNEQFF
NA,TRBV27,NA,TRBJ2-1,TGTGCCAGCAGTCCGCTCGGCTCCTACAATGAGCAGTTCTTC,CASSPLGSYNEQFF
many,TRBV5-4,TRBD2,TRBJ2-5,TGTGCCAGCAGCCCCACGGGGGGACGGGGACAAGAGACCCAGTACTTC,CASSPTGGRGQETQYF